This T cell receptor (beta chain) was captured by sequencing in a study of early T cells in non-severe SARS-CoV-2 infection. The overall study: Sequencing targeted bulk RNA from unsorted whole blood, leaving chains unpaired.

This clonotype was detected a few times. Its antigen is unidentified. Separate cDNA molecules each had unique molecular identifiers attached to them. TCRdb used MiXCR to reprocess the 5' RACE reads, holding one entry per CDR3 protein. This table holds some 81,000 distinct CDR3 sequences, roughly a sixth found once. Whole-study findings and limits: VDJdb matching favored anti-spike CD8 responses, missing private and CD4 specificities.

Germline V CDR1 and CDR2: LGHDT, YNNKEL (reference sequence). The CDR3 has 11 residues. The V and J ends lost 5 bases and 13 bases, in that order; junction bases with no gene match: 4. Input material: whole blood. The gene calls are TRBV3-1 and TRBJ2-2; TRBD1 agrees at 7 bases. This clonotype was sampled from an adult who was a healthcare worker with PCR-confirmed SARS-CoV-2 infection or an uninfected control (not recorded which). Here the CDR3 reads CASSTQGLLFF. Written as DNA, the CDR3 is TGTGCCAGCAGCACACAGGGGTTGCTGTTTTTT.